The 17 T cell receptor beta chains below come from one sample, sequenced in a study of T cell clonotyping in hematopoietic cell transplantation. Noted time point: recipient sample about 28 days before transplant, after cytoreduction. This table comes from immunoSEQ multiplex PCR, and its TCRdb copy is limited to in-frame clones, with some not included. Of approximately 22,000 clones listed, 75% to 90% are singletons. This specimen was peripheral blood mononuclear cells, taken before stem cell transplant. The source of these receptors is a man between 18 and 29 years old with biphenotypic leukemia. Some clones in this sample may be carry-over from other donors' samples.

This chain connects TRBV6-5 to TRBJ2-7; D is possibly TRBD1 (6 bases). V dropped 2 bases and J dropped 1 base, with 15 bases sitting between them. The CDR3 has 16 amino acids. The germline V gene encodes CDR1 MNHEY and CDR2 SVGAGI. CDR3 protein: CASSYKGGAPSYEQYF. CDR3 sequence (DNA): TGTGCCAGCAGTTACAAAGGGGGAGCTCCTTCCTACGAGCAGTACTTC.

The rearrangement links TRBV6-5 to TRBJ1-5; tentative D call: TRBD1 (5 bases). Trimming took off 4 bases at V and 4 bases at J, with 17 bases between the two ends. Germline V gene sequence: CDR1 MNHEY, CDR2 SVGAGI. This CDR3 is built from 16 residues. CDR3 sequence reads: CASSSTRDPDNQPQHF. In nucleotides, the CDR3 is TGTGCCAGCAGTTCGACCCGGGACCCGGATAATCAGCCCCAGCATTTT.

This chain joins TRBV4-1 and TRBJ2-5; a weak D match, TRBD2 (7 bases). The CDR3 is 16 residues long. Trimming took 1 base from V and 5 from J, leaving 17 bases between them. Germline values: CDR1 MGHRA, CDR2 YSYEKL. The CDR3 here is CASSQVEGGPGETQYF. CDR3 nucleotides: TGCGCCAGCAGCCAAGTGGAGGGGGGGCCAGGGGAGACCCAGTACTTC.

The gene calls are TRBV20-1 and TRBJ2-5; the D is unclear. Trimming removed 5 bases at V and 3 bases at J, with 7 bases between. The CDR3 is 11 amino acids. Germline CDR1 is DFQATT and CDR2 is SNEGSKA (reference sequence). The CDR3 region has the DNA TGCAGTGCTCTCCTCAAAGAGACCCAGTACTTC. It encodes CSALLKETQYF.

V is TRBV25-1 and J is TRBJ1-1; tentative D call: TRBD1 (5 bases). The CDR3 has 12 amino acids. V lost 6 bases, J lost 5 bases, and 10 bases lay in between. The germline CDR1 and CDR2 sequences are MGHDK and SYGVNS. CDR3 nucleotide sequence: TGTGCCAGCAGGGGGCTGTGGACTGAAGCTTTCTTT. This encodes CASRGLWTEAFF.

The V and J genes are TRBV4-2 and TRBJ1-4, with 7 nucleotides matching TRBD1. Germline V lookup: CDR1 LGHNA, CDR2 YNFKEQ. V dropped 6 bases and J dropped 3; count of bases not matched to a gene: 4. The CDR3 spans 14 residues. CDR3 region: CASSAGTANEKLFF. CDR3 in DNA: TGTGCCAGCAGTGCCGGGACAGCTAATGAAAAACTGTTTTTT.

The rearrangement links TRBV29-1 to TRBJ1-2; TRBD1 agrees at 8 bases. After removal of 7 bases from V and 0 bases from J, the junction contained 4 bases not matched to a gene. The CDR3 covers 13 residues. Germline-derived CDR1 and CDR2 are SQVTM and ANQGSEA. The CDR3 sequence: CSARQGSNYGYTF. For the CDR3, the DNA is TGCAGCGCAAGACAGGGGTCTAACTATGGCTACACCTTC. Full variable domain (remainder filled in from reference TRBV29-1 and TRBJ1-2): SAVISQKPSRDICQRGTSLTIQCQVDSQVTMMFWYRQQPGQSLTLIATANQGSEATYESGFVIDKFPISRPNLTFSTLTVSNMSPEDSSIYLCSARQGSNYGYTFGSGTRLTVV.

The genes are TRBV7-9 and TRBJ1-1; 10 bases are a match to TRBD1. The CDR3 runs 16 residues. Germline V lookup: CDR1 SEHNR, CDR2 FQNEAQ (reference sequence). V lost 5 bases, J lost 3 bases, and 9 bases stayed unmatched. The CDR3 DNA sequence: TGTGCCAGCAGCAAAAGGACAGGGGGAGTAGACACTGAAGCTTTCTTT. Translating it yields CASSKRTGGVDTEAFF.

This chain joins TRBV7-2 and TRBJ2-7; 8 nucleotides align to TRBD1. The CDR3 runs 14 residues. V was clipped by 6 bases and J by 3 bases; unmatched bases: 7. Germline CDR1 reads SGHTA; CDR2 reads FQGNSA. CDR3 sequence reads: CASSMGQADYEQYF. The CDR3 bases are TGTGCCAGCAGTATGGGACAGGCGGACTACGAGCAGTACTTC.

The chain carries TRBV5-6 and TRBJ1-1; no firm D call. The CDR3 is 12 residues long. Trimming left V 3 bases short and J 8 bases short, with 11 bases between. Germline V gene sequence: CDR1 SGHDT, CDR2 YYEEEE. This CDR3 is CASSSDPLEAFF. The CDR3 region has the DNA TGTGCCAGCAGCTCCGATCCGTTGGAAGCTTTCTTT.

This clone was observed once. The chain couples TRBV11-2 to TRBJ2-2; D remains unclear. Trimming stripped 2 bases from V and 3 bases from J, with 10 bases between. Looked up from germline, CDR1 is SGHAT and CDR2 is FQNNGV. CDR3 size: 15 residues. In nucleotides, the CDR3 is TGTGCCAGCAGCTTACCCACCTGGGACACCGGGGAGCTGTTTTTT. Its translation: CASSLPTWDTGELFF.

The chain links TRBV7-2 to TRBJ2-7, with TRBD2 matching 10 bases. Germline loops: CDR1 SGHTA, CDR2 FQGNSA. This CDR3 is 16 amino acids long. V was clipped by 5 bases and J by 5 bases; unmatched bases: 12. The CDR3, as DNA: TGTGCCAGCAGCCTAAGGTCTAGCGGGAGTCGTAACGAGCAGTACTTC. Its translation: CASSLRSSGSRNEQYF. Full variable domain (outside the CDR3, taken from reference TRBV7-2 and TRBJ2-7): GAGVSQSPSNKVTEKGKDVELRCDPISGHTALYWYRQSLGQGLEFLIYFQGNSAPDKSGLPSDRFSAERTGGSVSTLTIQRTQQEDSAVYLCASSLRSSGSRNEQYFGPGTRLTVT.

The chain links TRBV18 to TRBJ2-5, with 9 bases aligning to TRBD2. Trimming cost V 0 bases and J 5 bases; bases outside gene matches: 4. The V gene's germline CDR1 is KGHSH and CDR2 LQKENI. The CDR3 consists of 15 residues. The CDR3 sequence is CASSPPSGSRETQYF. The CDR3 DNA reads as TGTGCCAGCTCACCACCTAGCGGGAGCAGGGAGACCCAGTACTTC.

The sample holds a few counts of this clone. V usage is TRBV13 and J usage is TRBJ1-4, with D maybe TRBD1 (5 bases). CDR1 PRHDT and CDR2 FYEKMQ come from the germline V gene (reference sequence). Trimming stripped 5 bases from V and 5 bases from J, with 12 bases between. This CDR3 is built from 14 residues. The CDR3 sequence is CASSPRQPNEKLFF. The CDR3 DNA follows: TGTGCCAGCAGCCCTCGACAGCCGAATGAAAAACTGTTTTTT.

V usage is TRBV11-3 and J usage is TRBJ1-6, with no clear D. Germline V lookup: CDR1 SGHNT, CDR2 YENEEA. This CDR3 spans 15 amino acids. V dropped 0 bases and J dropped 11 bases, with 14 bases sitting between them. The CDR3 loop is CASSLDGQRRTPLHF. In DNA form, the CDR3 reads TGTGCCAGCAGCTTAGACGGTCAGAGGAGGACACCCCTCCACTTT. Filled out from reference TRBV11-3 and TRBJ1-6, the complete variable domain reads EAGVVQSPRYKIIEKKQPVAFWCNPISGHNTLYWYLQNLGQGPELLIRYENEEAVDDSQLPKDRFSAERLKGVDSTLKIQPAELGDSAVYLCASSLDGQRRTPLHFGNGTRLTVT.

Only one count was recorded for this clone. The chain has TRBV7-9 and TRBJ1-1, with TRBD1 identical over 7 bases. V trimming: 1 base; J trimming: 2 bases; junction bases outside the gene matches: 7. Germline V gene lookup returns CDR1 SEHNR and CDR2 FQNEAQ (reference sequence). The CDR3 is made up of 16 amino acids. The CDR3 DNA follows: TGTGCCAGCAGCTTAGTGACAGGGATGCTAAACACTGAAGCTTTCTTT. Residues: CASSLVTGMLNTEAFF.

The chain combines TRBV4-1 with TRBJ1-2, with 7 bases identical to TRBD1. CDR3 length equals 15 residues. With 1 base clipped from V and 7 bases from J, the junction kept 9 bases outside the gene matches. Germline-derived CDR1 and CDR2 are MGHRA and YSYEKL. The CDR3 region is CASSQGGGQRGGYTF. The DNA of the CDR3 is TGCGCCAGCAGCCAAGGGGGGGGACAGCGGGGTGGCTACACCTTC.